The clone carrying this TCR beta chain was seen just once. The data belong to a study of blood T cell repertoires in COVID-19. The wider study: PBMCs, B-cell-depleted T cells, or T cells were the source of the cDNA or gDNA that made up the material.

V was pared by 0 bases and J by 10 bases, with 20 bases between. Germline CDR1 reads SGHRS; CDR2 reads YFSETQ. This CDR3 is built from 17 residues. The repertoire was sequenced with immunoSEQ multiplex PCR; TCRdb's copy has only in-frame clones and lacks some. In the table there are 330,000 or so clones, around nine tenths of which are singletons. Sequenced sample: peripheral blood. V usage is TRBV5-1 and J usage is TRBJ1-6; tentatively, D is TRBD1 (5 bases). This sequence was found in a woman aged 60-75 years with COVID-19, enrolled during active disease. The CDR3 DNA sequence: TGCGCCAGCAGCTTGGCGAGGGGAGGGTTGAAAAACTCACCCCTCCACTTT. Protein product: CASSLARGGLKNSPLHF.